This T cell receptor beta chain came from a study of blood T cell repertoires in COVID-19. At the level of the study: T cells, B-cell-depleted T cells, or PBMCs supplied cDNA or gDNA.

Under the authors' procedure: Estimates of nucleated cell counts were drawn from the amplification of reference gene primers. Sequencing was performed with immunoSEQ multiplex PCR; in TCRdb, only in-frame clones are kept and a portion is missing. The V and J calls and clone size are taken from that table; D and trimming were inferred from the DNA. Of 200,000 to 300,000 clones in the sample, 88% were seen once. Recruits, aged roughly 18 to 100 years, lived in approximately 26 US areas. Cohort assignment relied on participant-reported clinical history. About this clone itself: The junction shows a germline mismatch at one end, possibly a read error.

This CDR3 contains 15 residues. Germline loops: CDR1 LNHNV, CDR2 YYDKDF (reference sequence). Material for sequencing was PBMCs or T cells enriched from blood (not recorded which). The TCR originated in a woman aged 40-49 years with acute COVID-19. The chain recombines TRBV15 with TRBJ1-4; D gene uncertain. The CDR3 protein is CATSRDQETNEKLFF. Written as DNA, the CDR3 is TGTGCCACCAGCCGAGATCAGGAAACTAATGAAAAACTGTTTTTT.